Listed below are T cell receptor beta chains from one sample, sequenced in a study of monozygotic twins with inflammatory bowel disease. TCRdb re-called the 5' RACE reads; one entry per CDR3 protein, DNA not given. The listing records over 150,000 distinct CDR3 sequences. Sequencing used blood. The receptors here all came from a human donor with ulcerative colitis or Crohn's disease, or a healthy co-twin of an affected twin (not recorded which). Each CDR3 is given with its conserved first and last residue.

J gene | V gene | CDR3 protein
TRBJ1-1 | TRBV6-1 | CASRGQGAGATEAFF
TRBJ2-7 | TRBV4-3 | CASSQDTSGYNEQYF
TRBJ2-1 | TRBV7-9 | CASSSVAGGPLFF
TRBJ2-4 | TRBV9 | CASSVDSGGAKNIQYF
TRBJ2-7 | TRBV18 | CASSPPSYYEQYF
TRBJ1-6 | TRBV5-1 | CASQDIRGGNSPLHF
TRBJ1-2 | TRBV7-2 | CASSLETGAPGRGYTF
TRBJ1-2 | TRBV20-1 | CSAPPGTNVDYGYTF
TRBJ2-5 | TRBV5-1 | CASSLGLGPHPQTQYF
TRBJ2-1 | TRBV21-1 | CAIPRPPGGPSYNEQFF
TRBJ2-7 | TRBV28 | CASSKGGPYEQYF
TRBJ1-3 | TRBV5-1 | CASSLGTVGNTIYF
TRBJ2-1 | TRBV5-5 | CASSLVKFRDNEQFF
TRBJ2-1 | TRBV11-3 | CASSFLDVYNEQFF
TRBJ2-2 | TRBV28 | CAAGVSSTGELFF
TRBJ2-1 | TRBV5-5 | CASSPTGTVGLYNEQFF
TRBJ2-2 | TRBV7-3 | CASSPGLAGGELFF
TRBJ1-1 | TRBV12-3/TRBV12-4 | CASSLTQWGVTEAFF
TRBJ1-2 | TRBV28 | CASGDRDGYTF
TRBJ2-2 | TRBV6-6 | CASSYGEETGELFF
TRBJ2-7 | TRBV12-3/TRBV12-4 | CASSLLEGPYEQYF
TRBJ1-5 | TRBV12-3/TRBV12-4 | CASSFSRTGPGQPQHF
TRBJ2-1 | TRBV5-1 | CASSLVVVGVLADEQFF
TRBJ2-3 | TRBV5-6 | CASSRRQGLADTQYF
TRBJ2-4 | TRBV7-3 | CASSWTGGPKNIQYF
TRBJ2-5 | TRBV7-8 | CASSAEDRGGETQYF
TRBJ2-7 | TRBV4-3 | CASSQDKGPYEQYF
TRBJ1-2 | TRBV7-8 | CASSYDREVNYGYTF
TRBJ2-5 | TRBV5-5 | CASSLGQAMQETQYF